The source of this T cell receptor beta chain is a study of early T cells in non-severe SARS-CoV-2 infection. Study-wide background: Sequencing input comprised bulk RNA from unsorted whole blood; chain pairing was not available.

This clonotype has at least ten counts. The CDR3 sequence is 13 residues long. V dropped 6 bases and J dropped 7 bases, with 17 bases sitting between them. CDR1 and CDR2 (germline): DFQATT, SNEGSKA (reference sequence). MiXCR was run by TCRdb on the 5' RACE reads, yielding one entry per CDR3 protein. The data show fewer than 35,000 distinct CDR3 sequences, with roughly 4.3% seen just once and approximately 10% held by the top ten. The sequenced sample consisted of whole blood. This chain joins TRBV20-1 and TRBJ2-3; maybe TRBD2 (7 bases). The clonotype originates from an adult who was a healthcare worker with PCR-confirmed SARS-CoV-2 infection or an uninfected control (not recorded which). The CDR3 reads CSAQKAGDNTQYF. In nucleotides, the CDR3 is TGCAGTGCCCAGAAGGCGGGGGACAATACGCAGTATTTT.